This T cell receptor (beta chain) was recovered during a study of monozygotic twins with cystic fibrosis. Study at large: Libraries were built from 2.5 to 3.5 micrograms of fragmented DNA using around 14 PCR cycles.

The assay was immunoSEQ multiplex PCR, and TCRdb's table has in-frame clones only and misses some. The sample records around 27,000 clones, 90% being singletons. Trimming left V 5 bases short and J 3 bases short, with 10 bases between. Germline V gene sequence: CDR1 SNHLY, CDR2 FYNNEI. CDR3 length equals 13 residues. This receptor was taken from a girl aged 2-9 years with cystic fibrosis. The chain recombines TRBV2 with TRBJ1-2; the D is unclear. The sample taken for sequencing was blood. The CDR3 is CASSSDLDYGYTF. CDR3 in DNA: TGTGCCAGCAGTTCGGACCTAGACTATGGCTACACCTTC.